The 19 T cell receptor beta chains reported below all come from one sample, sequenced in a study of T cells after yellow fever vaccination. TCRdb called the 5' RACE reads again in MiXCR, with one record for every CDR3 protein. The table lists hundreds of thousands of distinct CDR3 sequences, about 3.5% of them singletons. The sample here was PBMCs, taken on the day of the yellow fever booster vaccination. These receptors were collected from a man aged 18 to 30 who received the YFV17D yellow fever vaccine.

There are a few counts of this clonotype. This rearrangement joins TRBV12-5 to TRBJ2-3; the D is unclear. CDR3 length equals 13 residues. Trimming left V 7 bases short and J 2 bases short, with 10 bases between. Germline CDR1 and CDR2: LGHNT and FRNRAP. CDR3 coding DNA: TGTGCTAGTGAGAACCTCCTCACAGATACGCAGTATTTT. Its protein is CASENLLTDTQYF. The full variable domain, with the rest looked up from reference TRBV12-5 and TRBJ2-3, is DARVTQTPRHKVTEMGQEVTMRCQPILGHNTVFWYRQTMMQGLELLAYFRNRAPLDDSGMPKDRFSAEMPDATLATLKIQPSEPRDSAVYFCASENLLTDTQYFGPGTRLTVL.

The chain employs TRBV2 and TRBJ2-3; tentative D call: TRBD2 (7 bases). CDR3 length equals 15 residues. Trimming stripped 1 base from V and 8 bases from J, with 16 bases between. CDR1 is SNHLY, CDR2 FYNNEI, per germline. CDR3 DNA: TGTGCCAGCAGTGAAGAGGGCGGGGGCCTAGCTACGCAGTATTTT. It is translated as CASSEEGGGLATQYF.

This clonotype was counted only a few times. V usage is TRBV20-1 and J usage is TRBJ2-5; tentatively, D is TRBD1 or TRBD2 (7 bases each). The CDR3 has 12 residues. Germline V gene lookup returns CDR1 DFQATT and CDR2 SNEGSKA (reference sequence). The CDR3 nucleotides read TGCAGGGGAGGGGGCTCGGGGGAGACCCAGTACTTC. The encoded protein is CRGGGSGETQYF.

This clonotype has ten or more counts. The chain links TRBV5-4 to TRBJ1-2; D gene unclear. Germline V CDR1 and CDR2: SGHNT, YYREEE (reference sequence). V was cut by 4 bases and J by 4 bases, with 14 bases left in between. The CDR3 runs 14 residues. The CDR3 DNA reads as TGTGCCAGCAGCCCCCCCGGCAAGAGCTATGGCTACACCTTC. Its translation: CASSPPGKSYGYTF.

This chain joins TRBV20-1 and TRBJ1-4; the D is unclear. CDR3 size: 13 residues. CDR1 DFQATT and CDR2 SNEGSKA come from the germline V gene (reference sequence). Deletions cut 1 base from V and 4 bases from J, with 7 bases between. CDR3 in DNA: TGCAGTGCTAGAGGAGACAATAATGAAAAACTGTTTTTT. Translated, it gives CSARGDNNEKLFF.

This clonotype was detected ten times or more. CDR3 nucleotides: TGTGCCAGCAGCGTATTTCTGGGATCCTTCGACAATGAGCAGTTCTTC. This translates into CASSVFLGSFDNEQFF. The J gene is TRBJ2-1, the V gene TRBV9, with D hard to call. The CDR3 has 16 residues. V shed 1 base and J shed 5 bases, with 16 bases lying between them. CDR1 is SGDLS, CDR2 YYNGEE, per germline.

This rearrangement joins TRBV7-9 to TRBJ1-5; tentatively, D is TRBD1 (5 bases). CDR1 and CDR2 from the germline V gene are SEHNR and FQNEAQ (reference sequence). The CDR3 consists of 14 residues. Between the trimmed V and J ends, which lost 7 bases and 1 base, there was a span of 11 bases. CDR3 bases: TGTGCCAGCACCACGGGGCAGAGCAATCAGCCCCAGCATTTT. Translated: CASTTGQSNQPQHF.

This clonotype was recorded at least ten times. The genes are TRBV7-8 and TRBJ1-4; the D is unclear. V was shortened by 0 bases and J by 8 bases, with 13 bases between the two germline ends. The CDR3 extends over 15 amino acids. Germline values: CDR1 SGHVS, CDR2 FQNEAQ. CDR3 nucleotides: TGTGCCAGCAGCTTAGCCCCCACCCTCGACGAAAAACTGTTTTTT. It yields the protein CASSLAPTLDEKLFF.

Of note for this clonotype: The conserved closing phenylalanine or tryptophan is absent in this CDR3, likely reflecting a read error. CDR3: CSARRHQGKGYTL. In nucleotides, the CDR3 is TGCAGTGCTAGAAGGCATCAGGGTAAAGGCTACACCTTG. The chain links TRBV20-1 to TRBJ1-2, with D tentatively TRBD1 (5 bases). The CDR3 runs to 13 residues. V was clipped by 2 bases and J by 8 bases, with 15 bases between them. The germline gives CDR1 DFQATT, CDR2 SNEGSKA (reference sequence).

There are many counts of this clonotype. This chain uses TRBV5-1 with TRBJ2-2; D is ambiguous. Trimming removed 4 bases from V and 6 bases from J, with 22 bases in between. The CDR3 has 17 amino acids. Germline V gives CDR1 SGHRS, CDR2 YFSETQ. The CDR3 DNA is TGCGCCAGCAGCCGGTACCCGAGGCGCCCGGACGCCGGGGAGCTGTTTTTT. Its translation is CASSRYPRRPDAGELFF.

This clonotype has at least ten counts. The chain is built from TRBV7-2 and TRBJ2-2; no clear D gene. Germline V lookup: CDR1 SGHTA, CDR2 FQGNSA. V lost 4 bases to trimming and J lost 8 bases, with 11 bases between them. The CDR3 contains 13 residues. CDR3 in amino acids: CASSSWHDGELFF. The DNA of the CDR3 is TGTGCCAGCAGCTCTTGGCACGATGGGGAGCTGTTTTTT.

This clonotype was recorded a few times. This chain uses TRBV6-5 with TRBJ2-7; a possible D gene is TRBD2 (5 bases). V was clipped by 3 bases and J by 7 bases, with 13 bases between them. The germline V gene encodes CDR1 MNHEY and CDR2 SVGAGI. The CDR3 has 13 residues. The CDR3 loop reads CASSYGPRGEQYV. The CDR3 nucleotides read TGTGCCAGCAGTTATGGGCCCCGGGGAGAGCAGTACGTC.

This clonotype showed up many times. The CDR3 loop reads CSARDPFRKVDEQFF. The CDR3 nucleotides read TGCAGTGCTAGAGACCCCTTCAGGAAGGTAGATGAGCAGTTCTTC. This chain uses TRBV20-1 with TRBJ2-1; D uncertain. V was clipped by 0 bases and J by 8 bases, with 17 bases between them. This CDR3 comprises 15 residues. From germline, CDR1 is DFQATT and CDR2 SNEGSKA (reference sequence).

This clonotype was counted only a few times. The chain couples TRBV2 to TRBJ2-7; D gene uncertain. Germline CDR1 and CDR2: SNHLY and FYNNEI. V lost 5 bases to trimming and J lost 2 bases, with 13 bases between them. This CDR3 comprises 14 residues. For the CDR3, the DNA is TGTGCCAGCAGTAGGACGCAGACCGCCTACGAGCAGTACGTC. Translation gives CASSRTQTAYEQYV.

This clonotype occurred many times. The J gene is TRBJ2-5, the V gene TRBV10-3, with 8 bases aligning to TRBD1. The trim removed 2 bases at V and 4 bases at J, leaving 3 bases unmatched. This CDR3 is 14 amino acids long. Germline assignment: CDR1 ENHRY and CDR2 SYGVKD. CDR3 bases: TGTGCCATCAGTGAGGACAGGGGTATAGAGACCCAGTACTTC. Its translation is CAISEDRGIETQYF.

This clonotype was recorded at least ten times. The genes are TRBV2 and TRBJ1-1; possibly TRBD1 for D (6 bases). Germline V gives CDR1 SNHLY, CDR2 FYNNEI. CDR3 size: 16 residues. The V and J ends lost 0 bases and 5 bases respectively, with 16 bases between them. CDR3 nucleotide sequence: TGTGCCAGCAGTGAAGCTCGACAGATAGGGGGTACTGAAGCTTTCTTT. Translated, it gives CASSEARQIGGTEAFF.

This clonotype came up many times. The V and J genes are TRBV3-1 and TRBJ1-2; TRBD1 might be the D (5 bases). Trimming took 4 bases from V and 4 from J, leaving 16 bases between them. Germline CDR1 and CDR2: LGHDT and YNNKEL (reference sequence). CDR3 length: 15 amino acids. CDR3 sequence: CASSLGDGYFYGYTF. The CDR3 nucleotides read TGTGCCAGCAGCCTTGGGGACGGCTACTTCTATGGCTACACCTTC.

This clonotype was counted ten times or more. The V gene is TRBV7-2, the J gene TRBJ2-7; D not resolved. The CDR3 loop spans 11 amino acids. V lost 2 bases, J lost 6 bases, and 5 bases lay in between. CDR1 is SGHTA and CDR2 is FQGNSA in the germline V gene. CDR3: CASSLRSEQYF. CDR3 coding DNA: TGTGCCAGCAGCTTAAGGTCCGAGCAGTACTTC.

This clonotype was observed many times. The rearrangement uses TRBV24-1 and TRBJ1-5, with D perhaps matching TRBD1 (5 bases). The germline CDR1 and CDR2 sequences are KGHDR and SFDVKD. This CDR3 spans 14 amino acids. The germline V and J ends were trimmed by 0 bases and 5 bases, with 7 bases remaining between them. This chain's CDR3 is CATSDLARDQPQHF. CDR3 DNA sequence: TGTGCCACCAGTGATTTGGCCAGGGATCAGCCCCAGCATTTT.